The 13 T cell receptor beta chains given below trace back to one sample, sequenced in a study of T cell repertoires in cytomegalovirus infection. The antigens of these receptors remain unknown. TCRdb re-analysed the reads in MiXCR, keeping a single row per CDR3 protein. The sample contains about half a million distinct CDR3 sequences, more than 30% of which appear only once. This material consisted of cultured PBMCs, taken from culture after CMV antigen stimulation. The receptors derive from a human donor in good health (CMV status not recorded). Some clones in this sample may be carry-over from other donors' samples.

The rearrangement joins TRBV3-1 to TRBJ2-1; either TRBD1 or TRBD2 may supply D (6 bases each). The CDR3 has 16 amino acids. The V end was cut by 7 bases, the J end by 5 bases, with 21 bases between. Per germline, CDR1 LGHDT and CDR2 YNNKEL (reference sequence). CDR3 DNA sequence: TGTGCCAGCACTCCGTGGGGGGCAATCCCTAACAATGAGCAGTTCTTC. Its translation is CASTPWGAIPNNEQFF.

This clonotype was seen only a few times. The chain has TRBV19 and TRBJ1-5; TRBD1 matches 10 bases. The V and J ends lost 1 base and 5 bases, in that order; junction bases with no gene match: 2. Looked up from germline, CDR1 is LNHDA and CDR2 is SQIVND (reference sequence). The CDR3 has 15 residues. CDR3 sequence (DNA): TGTGCCAGTAGTATAGGGACAGGGGGTGATCAGCCCCAGCATTTT. Encoded protein: CASSIGTGGDQPQHF.

The chain has TRBV29-1 and TRBJ1-2, with D unresolved. Trimming left V 1 base short and J 0 bases short, with 15 bases between. This CDR3 contains 16 residues. The germline gives CDR1 SQVTM, CDR2 ANQGSEA. The chain's CDR3 is CSVEGQTDLANYGYTF. CDR3 coding DNA: TGCAGCGTTGAAGGACAAACGGATCTAGCTAACTATGGCTACACCTTC.

In its sample, this clonotype was seen once. The rearrangement uses TRBV5-4 and TRBJ2-3; a possible D gene is TRBD2 (5 bases). Germline V gives CDR1 SGHNT, CDR2 YYREEE (reference sequence). The CDR3 runs 14 residues. V was cut by 2 bases and J by 6 bases, with 13 bases left in between. The DNA for the CDR3 is TGTGCCAGCAGCTTAGCTCGGGATGTGGATACGCAGTATTTT. Translation: CASSLARDVDTQYF.

The V gene is TRBV4-3, the J gene TRBJ2-1; 7 bases are a match to TRBD2. V was pared by 1 base and J by 8 bases, with 8 bases of the junction left unmatched. The CDR3 is 15 amino acids. Germline V gene sequence: CDR1 LGHNA, CDR2 YSLEER. As DNA, the CDR3 is TGCGCCAGCAGCCAAGGGGAGGGAGGCCTGGATGAGCAGTTCTTC. Translated: CASSQGEGGLDEQFF.

The chain joins TRBV4-1 to TRBJ1-1; 7 bases are shared with TRBD1. Unmatched junction bases numbered 12, after V lost 7 bases and J lost 4 bases. The germline CDR1 and CDR2 sequences are MGHRA and YSYEKL. CDR3 size: 15 residues. The CDR3 DNA reads as TGCGCCAGCATGGGGACAGTGAAATTGATCACTGAAGCTTTCTTT. The encoded protein is CASMGTVKLITEAFF.

The V and J genes are TRBV7-9 and TRBJ1-1, with a tentative D call TRBD1 (6 bases). This CDR3 is built from 16 residues. The germline V gene has CDR1 SEHNR and CDR2 FQNEAQ (reference sequence). The V end was cut by 5 bases, the J end by 1 base, with 17 bases between. The CDR3 coding sequence is TGTGCCAGCAGCCGTATACGACAACAGGGGAACACTGAAGCTTTCTTT. It translates to CASSRIRQQGNTEAFF.

The chain joins TRBV6-2 or TRBV6-3 to TRBJ1-1; D is perhaps TRBD1 (5 bases). CDR1 is MNHEY and CDR2 is SVGEGT in the germline V gene. This CDR3 has 15 residues. Between the trimmed V and J ends, which lost 6 bases and 8 bases, there was a span of 22 bases. CDR3 region: CASSSRGGAELEAFF. The CDR3 nucleotides are TGTGCCAGCAGCTCCCGAGGAGGGGCTGAATTGGAAGCTTTCTTT.

This clonotype was observed a few times. The CDR3 spells CASSLLAGETRTDTQYF. For the CDR3, the DNA is TGTGCCAGCAGCTTATTAGCGGGAGAGACTAGGACAGATACGCAGTATTTT. The rearrangement uses TRBV5-6 and TRBJ2-3, with 9 bases aligning to TRBD2. This CDR3 region has 17 residues. Losses at the gene ends were 2 bases for V and 3 bases for J; bases not matched to a gene: 10. Germline V lookup: CDR1 SGHDT, CDR2 YYEEEE.

The gene calls are TRBV4-1 and TRBJ1-5; D is ambiguous. The V end lost 3 bases, the J end lost 5 bases, and 14 bases lay between the germline ends. Per germline, CDR1 MGHRA and CDR2 YSYEKL. CDR3 length: 15 amino acids. The CDR3 DNA sequence: TGCGCCAGCAGCCATTCACAGTTAGGCTATCAGCCCCAGCATTTT. This sequence encodes CASSHSQLGYQPQHF.

A few counts support this clonotype. CDR3: CASSQAGSNEQFF. The DNA for the CDR3 is TGTGCCAGCAGCCAAGCCGGTAGCAATGAGCAGTTCTTC. The chain carries TRBV4-2 and TRBJ2-1; no clear D. V was trimmed by 1 base and J by 6 bases, leaving 7 bases between them. This CDR3 has 13 residues. Germline V gene lookup returns CDR1 LGHNA and CDR2 YNFKEQ.

For the CDR3, the DNA is TGTGCCAGCAGCTTACTAGCGGGGGTGGGGGCAGGCAATGAGCAGTTCTTC. This translates into CASSLLAGVGAGNEQFF. The gene calls are TRBV7-2 and TRBJ2-1, with TRBD2 matching 10 bases. The V segment lost 2 bases and the J segment 6 bases; nucleotides outside the gene matches: 10. This CDR3 has 17 amino acids. The V gene's germline CDR1 is SGHTA and CDR2 FQGNSA.

Many counts were recorded for this clonotype. The CDR3 reads CASSYRQNHEKLFF. CDR3 nucleotides: TGTGCCAGCAGCTACCGACAGAACCATGAAAAACTGTTTTTT. This sequence joins TRBV7-9 and TRBJ1-4; maybe TRBD1 (5 bases). The germline gives CDR1 SEHNR, CDR2 FQNEAQ (reference sequence). The CDR3 sequence is 14 residues long. V lost 4 bases to trimming and J lost 6 bases, with 12 bases between them. Together with reference TRBV7-9 and TRBJ1-4, the CDR3 gives the full variable domain: DTGVSQNPRHKITKRGQNVTFRCDPISEHNRLYWYRQTLGQGPEFLTYFQNEAQLEKSRLLSDRFSAERPKGSFSTLEIQRTEQGDSAMYLCASSYRQNHEKLFFGSGTQLSVL.